The clone carrying this TCR beta chain was seen once. Its target is not known. TCRdb's copy holds only in-frame clones and misses some; the assay was immunoSEQ multiplex PCR. The sample has about 35,000 clones, approximately 90% seen once. This sample was included in a study of PD-1 blockade in classical Hodgkin lymphoma. Study results and caveats: The study found complete responders had baseline diversity similar to newly diagnosed patients. The study found that TCR diversity rose significantly by C4D1 in CD4+ but not CD8+ cells.

Trimming cost V 5 bases and J 8 bases; bases outside gene matches: 12. Per germline, CDR1 SGHTA and CDR2 FQGNSA. The CDR3 is made up of 15 amino acids. Every patient experienced relapse after autologous stem cell transplantation, and brentuximab vedotin exposure varied. Thawed PBMCs yielded CD4+ T cells through magnetic negative selection. Material: CD4+ T cells from blood, obtained at baseline. J is TRBJ2-1 and V is TRBV7-2; 7 bases are a match to TRBD2. The clonotype originates from a human donor with classical Hodgkin lymphoma. The CDR3 here is CASSLSAGPNHEQFF. The CDR3 DNA reads as TGTGCCAGCAGCCTCTCAGCGGGACCTAACCATGAGCAGTTCTTC.